The T cell receptor beta chain described here comes from a study of blood T cell repertoires in COVID-19. The overall study: Spain, Italy and the United States supplied samples that represented acute and convalescent COVID-19.

Repertoires were generated with immunoSEQ multiplex PCR, while TCRdb's copy carries only in-frame clones and drops some. The data contain 170,000 or so clones, around 83% of them seen just once; the ten biggest clones take up 1.5% to 1.7%. This CDR3 is 14 amino acids long. Germline CDR1 is SSHAT and CDR2 is FNYEAQ (reference sequence). A remark on this clone: At one of its ends the junction is not consistent with the germline gene, which may arise from a read error.

The receptor was isolated from a human donor in a cohort sampled during active COVID-19. The chain recombines TRBV7-7 with TRBJ2-7, with 9 positions matching TRBD1. Sequencing used peripheral blood. The CDR3 here is CASSSAGTGNEQYF. CDR3 bases: TGTGCTAGCAGCTCGGCCGGGACAGGGAACGAGCAGTACTTC.